The rows below give T cell receptor beta chains drawn from one sample of a study of CD8+CD57+ T cells in acquired aplastic anemia. TCRdb re-derived calls from the reads in MiXCR, one entry per CDR3 protein. Among about 150,000 distinct CDR3 sequences, around half were seen once, and the ten largest hold approximately 12%. Sequenced sample: sorted CD4+, CD8+, or CD8+CD57+ T cells (not recorded which) from PBMCs. The receptors were gathered from a human donor with aplastic anemia. Both conserved end residues are part of each CDR3. Fields, in order: J gene, clone size, V gene, D gene, CDR3 protein, CDR3 DNA. A D gene is named only where the DNA matches it firmly. Size tells how often a clone was seen (once, few, many) or the class of an expanded clone, and some rows leave it out.

>TRBJ2-2|many|TRBV4-3|NA
CASRHTTGELFF
TGCGCCAGCAGACATACAACCGGGGAGCTGTTTTTT
>TRBJ1-1|NA|TRBV12-3/TRBV12-4|NA
CASSWVGPNTEAFF
TGTGCCAGCAGCTGGGTGGGGCCGAACACTGAAGCTTTCTTT
>TRBJ2-3|many|TRBV5-5|NA
CASSLERGTDTQYF
TGTGCCAGCAGCTTGGAACGTGGCACAGATACGCAGTATTTT
>TRBJ2-7|NA|TRBV24-1|TRBD1
CATSDRTGGAGEQYF
TGTGCCACCAGTGATAGGACAGGGGGCGCGGGGGAGCAGTACTTC
>TRBJ2-7|once|TRBV7-3|TRBD2
CASSLMPAGEDYEQYF
TGTGCCAGCAGCTTAATGCCAGCGGGGGAGGACTACGAGCAGTACTTC
>TRBJ1-2|NA|TRBV11-1|NA
CASSLASGTSNYGYTF
TGTGCCAGCAGCTTAGCGTCAGGGACTTCTAACTATGGCTACACCTTC
>TRBJ2-1|NA|TRBV10-3|TRBD2
CAIHGTSGNNEQFF
TGTGCCATCCACGGGACTAGCGGAAACAATGAGCAGTTCTTC
>TRBJ1-1|NA|TRBV6-1|TRBD1
CASSETDRRGGTEAFF
TGTGCCAGCAGTGAAACGGACAGGCGGGGTGGCACTGAAGCTTTCTTT
>TRBJ2-7|NA|TRBV19|NA
CASSIPWWDVYEQYF
TGTGCCAGTAGTATCCCGTGGTGGGATGTCTACGAGCAGTACTTC
>TRBJ2-2|NA|TRBV29-1|TRBD2
CSVGLAGTGELFF
TGCAGCGTTGGATTAGCGGGGACCGGGGAGCTGTTTTTT
>TRBJ2-7|NA|TRBV7-2|NA
CASSSSGTPTYEQYF
TGTGCCAGCAGCTCGAGCGGCACCCCCACCTACGAGCAGTACTTC
>TRBJ2-2|once|TRBV5-1|TRBD2
CASSARLAGDSGELFF
TGCGCCAGCAGCGCACGACTAGCGGGGGACTCCGGGGAGCTGTTTTTT
>TRBJ2-1|once|TRBV15|NA
CATSRAVAGNEQFF
TGTGCCACCAGCAGAGCGGTTGCGGGCAATGAGCAGTTCTTC
>TRBJ1-2|NA|TRBV9|NA
CASSVAGSRINGYTF
TGTGCCAGCAGCGTAGCTGGGAGCAGAATTAATGGCTACACCTTC
>TRBJ2-5|NA|TRBV15|TRBD2
CATSRPGLAGRETQYF
TGTGCCACCAGCAGGCCGGGACTAGCGGGGAGAGAGACCCAGTACTTC
>TRBJ2-7|many|TRBV19|NA
CASSPREGYEQYF
TGTGCCAGTAGTCCCCGGGAAGGCTACGAGCAGTACTTC
>TRBJ2-2|once|TRBV2|NA
CASSDRLGTGELFF
TGTGCCAGCAGTGACAGACTTGGCACCGGGGAGCTGTTTTTT
>TRBJ2-3|NA|TRBV20-1|TRBD2
CSARGRAGEHTDTQYF
TGCAGTGCTAGAGGACGTGCGGGAGAGCACACAGATACGCAGTATTTT
>TRBJ2-2|few|TRBV7-3|NA
CASAVTGELFF
TGTGCCAGCGCTGTTACCGGGGAGCTGTTTTTT
>TRBJ1-6|NA|TRBV10-2|NA
CASSAGDNGSPLHF
TGCGCCAGCAGCGCCGGGGACAACGGATCACCCCTCCACTTT
>TRBJ1-2|few|TRBV20-1|TRBD1
CSATATGSGYTF
TGCAGTGCCACCGCGACAGGGAGCGGCTACACCTTC
>TRBJ1-2|once|TRBV20-1|NA
CSAMRTTGNYGYTF
TGCAGTGCTATGAGGACCACAGGGAACTATGGCTACACCTTC
>TRBJ2-1|NA|TRBV5-1|TRBD2
CASSLETSGGDNEQFF
TGCGCCAGCAGCTTGGAGACTAGCGGGGGAGACAATGAGCAGTTCTTC
>TRBJ2-2|NA|TRBV9|NA
CASSALPSGELFF
TGTGCCAGCAGCGCCCTACCAAGCGGGGAGCTGTTTTTT
>TRBJ2-7|NA|TRBV7-2|NA
CASSLAGATGQQYF
TGTGCCAGCAGCTTAGCGGGGGCGACTGGTCAGCAGTACTTC
>TRBJ1-1|NA|TRBV10-3|NA
CAISDLAAGTEAFF
TGTGCCATCAGTGATTTGGCAGCCGGGACTGAAGCTTTCTTT
>TRBJ1-2|NA|TRBV5-6|NA
CASKTANYGYTF
TGTGCCAGCAAGACAGCTAACTATGGCTACACCTTC
>TRBJ1-1|NA|TRBV6-1|NA
CASSEIRGNTEASF
TGTGCCAGCAGTGAAATACGAGGGAACACTGAAGCTTCCTTT
>TRBJ1-5|NA|TRBV10-3|NA
CASRNQPQHF
TGTGCCAGTAGAAATCAGCCCCAGCATTTT
>TRBJ2-7|many|TRBV12-3/TRBV12-4|NA
CASSRDGYEQYF
TGTGCCAGCAGTAGGGACGGCTACGAGCAGTACTTC
>TRBJ2-3|many|TRBV11-1|NA
CASSLVASEGTDTQYF
TGTGCCAGCAGCTTAGTCGCCTCGGAGGGCACAGATACGCAGTATTTT
>TRBJ2-7|NA|TRBV25-1|TRBD1
CACSEQGASSYEQYF
TGTGCCTGCAGTGAACAGGGGGCTAGCTCCTACGAGCAGTACTTC
>TRBJ2-1|few|TRBV2|NA
CASSEAPGRGNEQFF
TGTGCCAGCAGTGAAGCGCCAGGGCGCGGGAATGAGCAGTTCTTC
>TRBJ2-2|many|TRBV24-1|TRBD1
CATSDPTGATGELFF
TGTGCCACCAGTGACCCCACAGGGGCTACCGGGGAGCTGTTTTTT
>TRBJ2-1|few|TRBV15|TRBD1
CATSGGTGDLLNEQFF
TGTGCCACCAGCGGCGGGACAGGGGACTTGCTCAATGAGCAGTTCTTC
>TRBJ1-4|NA|TRBV15|NA
CATSRETGLNEKLFF
TGTGCCACCAGCAGAGAAACTGGGTTAAATGAAAAACTGTTTTTT
>TRBJ2-3|NA|TRBV2|TRBD2
CASSEALAGGQRDTQYF
TGTGCCAGCAGTGAAGCCCTAGCGGGGGGGCAGAGAGATACGCAGTATTTT
>TRBJ1-5|NA|TRBV6-4|NA
CASSRTSGGTPSNQPQHF
TGTGCCAGCAGTCGGACTAGCGGGGGGACTCCAAGCAATCAGCCCCAGCATTTT
>TRBJ2-7|NA|TRBV20-1|NA
CSAGVGYEQYF
TGCAGTGCTGGAGTCGGTTACGAGCAGTACTTC
>TRBJ1-5|NA|TRBV20-1|NA
CSAFLSNSNQPQHF
TGCAGTGCTTTCCTTAGCAACAGCAATCAGCCCCAGCATTTT
>TRBJ2-1|many|TRBV10-3|TRBD2
CAIGLAGGNEQFF
TGTGCCATCGGACTAGCGGGGGGGAATGAGCAGTTCTTC
>TRBJ2-7|many|TRBV11-2|NA
CASSLDIGDGYEQYF
TGTGCCAGCAGCTTAGATATTGGGGACGGCTACGAGCAGTACTTC
>TRBJ2-1|few|TRBV10-3|NA
CAISEEGDEQFF
TGTGCCATCAGTGAGGAGGGGGATGAGCAGTTCTTC
>TRBJ1-2|NA|TRBV29-1|NA
CSAMADSLYGYTF
TGCAGCGCCATGGCGGACAGTCTCTATGGCTACACCTTC
>TRBJ1-3|many|TRBV7-9|TRBD1
CASSSTRGDRDGNTIYF
TGTGCCAGCAGCTCTACCAGGGGGGACAGGGATGGTAACACCATATATTTT
>TRBJ2-7|many|TRBV5-5|NA
CASSLRGADYEQYF
TGTGCCAGCAGCTTACGGGGGGCGGACTACGAGCAGTACTTC